This T cell receptor beta chain was found in a study of cytomegalovirus exposure and HLA in healthy donors. Study-level findings and limits: Rarity held for most TCR sequences, but there were some public TCRs that occurred in many donors. The study assumed roughly uniform donor sequencing depth for presence/absence analyses. In a later analysis, HLA-C alleles had the fewest associated TCRs, DRB1 alleles the most.

In the PCR, 60 Vbeta and 13 Jbeta primers were used. Clones were read by immunoSEQ multiplex PCR, and TCRdb kept only the in-frame ones, dropping some. The sample's table shows about 110,000 clones. CDR1 MNHNS and CDR2 SASEGT come from the germline V gene. V lost 3 bases and J lost 5, with 11 bases in between. This CDR3 region has 14 residues. As to this clone: Antigen specificity is unknown. This CDR3 is also generated by other DNA sequences in the sample.

This chain links TRBV6-1 with TRBJ1-5; D unresolved. This TCR came from a man aged 30-40 years in good health and CMV-seronegative. The sequenced material came from PBMCs. As DNA, the CDR3 is TGTGCCAGCAGTGAGGTCCCAGCGGATCAGCCCCAGCATTTT. This translates into CASSEVPADQPQHF.